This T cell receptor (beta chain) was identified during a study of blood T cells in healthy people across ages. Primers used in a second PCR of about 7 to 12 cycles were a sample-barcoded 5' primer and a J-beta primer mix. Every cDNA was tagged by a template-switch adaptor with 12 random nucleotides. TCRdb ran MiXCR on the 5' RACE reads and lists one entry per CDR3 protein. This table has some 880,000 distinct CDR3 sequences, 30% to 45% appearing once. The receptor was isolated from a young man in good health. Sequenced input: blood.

This CDR3 is CAISGFPGTGGMNTEAFF. The CDR3, as DNA: TGTGCCATCAGTGGTTTCCCCGGGACAGGGGGTATGAACACTGAAGCTTTCTTT. The rearrangement links TRBV10-3 to TRBJ1-1; 11 bases align to TRBD1. The CDR3 extends over 18 amino acids. V gave up 4 bases and J gave up 0 bases; unmatched junction bases: 10. The germline V gene encodes CDR1 ENHRY and CDR2 SYGVKD.